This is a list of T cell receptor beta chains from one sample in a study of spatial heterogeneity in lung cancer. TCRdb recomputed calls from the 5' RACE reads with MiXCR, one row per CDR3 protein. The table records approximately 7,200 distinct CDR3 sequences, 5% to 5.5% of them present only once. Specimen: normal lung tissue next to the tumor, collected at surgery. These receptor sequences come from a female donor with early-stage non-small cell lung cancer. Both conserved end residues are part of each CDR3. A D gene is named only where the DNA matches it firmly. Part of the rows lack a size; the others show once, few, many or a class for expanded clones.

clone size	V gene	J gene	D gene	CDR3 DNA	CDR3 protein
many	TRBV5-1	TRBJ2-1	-	TGCGCCAGCAGCTTCAACTACAATGAGCAGTTCTTC	CASSFNYNEQFF
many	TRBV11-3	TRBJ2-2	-	TGTGCCAGCAGCAAAGCGGAATCGAACACCGGGGAGCTGTTTTTT	CASSKAESNTGELFF
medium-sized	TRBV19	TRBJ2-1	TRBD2	TGTGCCAGTAGTATTGGAGGTCCTAGCGGGGAGCAGTTCTTC	CASSIGGPSGEQFF
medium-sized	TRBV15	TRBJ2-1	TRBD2	TGTGCCACCAGCGACCGACTAGCGGGAGGTTTCAATGAGCAGTTCTTC	CATSDRLAGGFNEQFF
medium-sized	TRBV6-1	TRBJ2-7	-	TGTGCCAGCAGTGAAGGAGGACGCGAGCAGTACTTC	CASSEGGREQYF
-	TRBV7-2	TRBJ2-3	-	TGTGCCAGCAGCAAGGGCCACAGACCTATAAGCACAGATACGCAGTATTTT	CASSKGHRPISTDTQYF
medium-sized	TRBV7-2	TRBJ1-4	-	TGTGCCAGCAGCCAGTTCGCAACTAATGAAAAACTGTTTTTT	CASSQFATNEKLFF
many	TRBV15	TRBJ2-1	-	TGTGCCACCAGCAGCCTGGACACCTTCTACAATGAGCAGTTCTTC	CATSSLDTFYNEQFF
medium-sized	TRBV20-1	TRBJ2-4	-	TGCAGTGCTAGAGAACCCTTAGCCAAAAACATTCAGTACTTC	CSAREPLAKNIQYF
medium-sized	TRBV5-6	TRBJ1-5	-	TGTGCCAGCAGCTCTGCCGATCAGCCCCAGCATTTT	CASSSADQPQHF
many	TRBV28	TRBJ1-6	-	TGTGCCAGCAGGGACAGTGGTAATTCACCCCTCCACTTT	CASRDSGNSPLHF
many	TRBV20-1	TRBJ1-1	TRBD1	TGCAGTGCTAGGTGGGACAGGGTTAAAAACACTGAAGCTTTCTTT	CSARWDRVKNTEAFF
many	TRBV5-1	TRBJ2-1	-	TGCGCCAGCAGCTTGGATACTAGCTTGAGCTCCTACAATGAGCAGTTCTTC	CASSLDTSLSSYNEQFF
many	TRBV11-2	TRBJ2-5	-	TGTGCCAGCAGCTTTTCCAGACTAGAGCCCGGAGCAAGGAGGGAGACCCAGTACTTC	CASSFSRLEPGARRETQYF
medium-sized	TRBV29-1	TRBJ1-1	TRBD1	TGCAGCGATGGGACAGGGGGCACTGAAGCTTTCTTT	CSDGTGGTEAFF
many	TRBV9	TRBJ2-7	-	TGTGCCAGCAGCGTAAGACCCACCGAAGACGAGCAGTACTTC	CASSVRPTEDEQYF
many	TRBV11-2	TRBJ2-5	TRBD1	TGTGCCAGCAGCGCATCGACAGGGAGAGGAGAGACCCAGTACTTC	CASSASTGRGETQYF
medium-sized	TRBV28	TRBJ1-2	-	TGTGCCAGCAGTTTAAGTTTTCTCTATGGCTACACCTTC	CASSLSFLYGYTF
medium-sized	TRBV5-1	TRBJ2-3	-	TGCGCCAGCAGCTTGGGCCTAGACTCTAGCACAGATACGCAGTATTTT	CASSLGLDSSTDTQYF
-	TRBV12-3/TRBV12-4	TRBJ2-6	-	TGTGCCAGCAGTTTCTTGGGATCTGGGGCCAACGTCCTGACTTTC	CASSFLGSGANVLTF
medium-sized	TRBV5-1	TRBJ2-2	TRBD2	TGCGCCAGCAGCTGGTTCGGGAGGAGCGGGACCGGGGAGCTGTTTTTT	CASSWFGRSGTGELFF
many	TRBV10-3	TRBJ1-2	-	TGTGCCATCAGTGTAATGGGAGGGGCGGACTATGGCTACACCTTC	CAISVMGGADYGYTF
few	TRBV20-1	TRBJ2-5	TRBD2	TGCAGTGCTAGAGATCTTTTAACGGCGGGGGGAGATGGGCAAGAGACCCAGTACTTC	CSARDLLTAGGDGQETQYF
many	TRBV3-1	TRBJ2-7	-	TGTGCCAGCAGCCAAGATCACCCTTGGACGCATGGCAACGAGCAGTACTTC	CASSQDHPWTHGNEQYF
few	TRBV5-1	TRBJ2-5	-	TGCGCCAGCAGCTCAGGGCAGACTATCGAGACCCAGTACTTC	CASSSGQTIETQYF